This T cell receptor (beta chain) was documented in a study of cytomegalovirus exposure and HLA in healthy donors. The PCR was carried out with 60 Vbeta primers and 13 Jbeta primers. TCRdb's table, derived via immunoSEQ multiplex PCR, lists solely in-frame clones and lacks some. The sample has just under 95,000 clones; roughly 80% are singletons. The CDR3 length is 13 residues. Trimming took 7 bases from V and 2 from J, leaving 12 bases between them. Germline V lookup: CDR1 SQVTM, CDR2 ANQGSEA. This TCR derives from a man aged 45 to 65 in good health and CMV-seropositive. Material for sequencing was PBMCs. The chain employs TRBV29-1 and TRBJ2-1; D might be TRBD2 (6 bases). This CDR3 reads CSGRESPYNEQFF. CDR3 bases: TGCAGCGGGAGGGAGAGCCCCTACAATGAGCAGTTCTTC.